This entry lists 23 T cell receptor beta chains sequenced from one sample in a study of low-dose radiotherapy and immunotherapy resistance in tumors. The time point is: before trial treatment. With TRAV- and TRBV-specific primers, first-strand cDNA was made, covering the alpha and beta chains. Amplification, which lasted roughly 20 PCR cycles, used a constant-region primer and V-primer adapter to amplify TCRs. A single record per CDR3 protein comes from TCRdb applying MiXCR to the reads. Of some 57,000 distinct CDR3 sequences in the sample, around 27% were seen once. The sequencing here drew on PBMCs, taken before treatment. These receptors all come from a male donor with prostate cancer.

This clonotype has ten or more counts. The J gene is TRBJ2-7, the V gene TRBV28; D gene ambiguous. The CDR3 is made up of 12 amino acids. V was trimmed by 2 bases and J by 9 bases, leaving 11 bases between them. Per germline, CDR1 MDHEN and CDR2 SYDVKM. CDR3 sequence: CASSLVPSGQYF. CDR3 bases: TGTGCCAGCAGTTTAGTACCCTCGGGGCAGTACTTC.

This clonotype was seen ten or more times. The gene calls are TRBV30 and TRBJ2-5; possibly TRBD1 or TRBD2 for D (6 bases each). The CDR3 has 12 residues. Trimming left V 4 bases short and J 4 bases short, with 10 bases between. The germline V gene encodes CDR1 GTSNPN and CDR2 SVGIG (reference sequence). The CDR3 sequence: CAWKGGGETQYF. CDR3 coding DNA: TGTGCCTGGAAGGGGGGAGGAGAGACCCAGTACTTC. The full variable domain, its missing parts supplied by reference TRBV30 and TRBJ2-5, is SQTIHQWPATLVQPVGSPLSLECTVEGTSNPNLYWYRQAAGRGLQLLFYSVGIGQISSEVPQNLSASRPQDRQFILSSKKLLLSDSGFYLCAWKGGGETQYFGPGTRLLVL.

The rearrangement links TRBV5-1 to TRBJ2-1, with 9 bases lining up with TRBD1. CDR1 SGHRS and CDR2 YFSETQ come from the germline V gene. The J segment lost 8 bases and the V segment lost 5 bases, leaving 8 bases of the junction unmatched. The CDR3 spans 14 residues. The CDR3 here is CASRTGQGKDEQFF. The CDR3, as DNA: TGCGCCAGCAGGACGGGACAGGGTAAGGATGAGCAGTTCTTC. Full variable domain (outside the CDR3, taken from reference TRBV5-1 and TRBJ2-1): KAGVTQTPRYLIKTRGQQVTLSCSPISGHRSVSWYQQTPGQGLQFLFEYFSETQRNKGNFPGRFSGRQFSNSRSEMNVSTLELGDSALYLCASRTGQGKDEQFFGPGTRLTVL.

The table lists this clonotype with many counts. CDR3 region: CSVDSALQGSYEQYF. CDR3 nucleotides: TGCAGCGTTGATTCGGCGTTACAGGGGTCCTACGAGCAGTACTTC. V is TRBV29-1 and J is TRBJ2-7; 7 nucleotides line up with TRBD1. The CDR3 has 15 residues. Unmatched junction bases numbered 9, after V lost 3 bases and J lost 1 base. Germline CDR1 SQVTM, CDR2 ANQGSEA.

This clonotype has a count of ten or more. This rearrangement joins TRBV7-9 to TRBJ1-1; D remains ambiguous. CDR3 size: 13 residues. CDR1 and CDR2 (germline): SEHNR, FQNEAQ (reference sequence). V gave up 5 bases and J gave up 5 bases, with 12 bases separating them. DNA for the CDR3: TGTGCCAGCAGCCCTGAGGGCAGTACTGAAGCTTTCTTT. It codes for CASSPEGSTEAFF.

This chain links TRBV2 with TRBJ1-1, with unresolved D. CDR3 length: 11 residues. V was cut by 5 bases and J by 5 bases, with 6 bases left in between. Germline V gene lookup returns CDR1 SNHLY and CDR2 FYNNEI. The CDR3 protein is CASSRGTEAFF. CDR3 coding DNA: TGTGCCAGCAGTCGCGGGACTGAAGCTTTCTTT.

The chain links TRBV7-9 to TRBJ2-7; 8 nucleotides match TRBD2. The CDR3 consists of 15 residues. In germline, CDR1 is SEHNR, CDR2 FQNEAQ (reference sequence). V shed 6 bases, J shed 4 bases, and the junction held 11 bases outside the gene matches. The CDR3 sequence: CASRRTGGRLYEQYF. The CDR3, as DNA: TGTGCCAGCAGACGGACTGGCGGGAGGTTGTACGAGCAGTACTTC.

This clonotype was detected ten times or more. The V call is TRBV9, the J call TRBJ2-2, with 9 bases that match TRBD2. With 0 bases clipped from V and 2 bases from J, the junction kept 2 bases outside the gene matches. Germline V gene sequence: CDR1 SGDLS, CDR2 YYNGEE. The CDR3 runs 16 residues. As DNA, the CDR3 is TGTGCCAGCAGCGTAGAAGCGGGGGGAAACACCGGGGAGCTGTTTTTT. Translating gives CASSVEAGGNTGELFF. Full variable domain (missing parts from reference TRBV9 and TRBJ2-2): DSGVTQTPKHLITATGQRVTLRCSPRSGDLSVYWYQQSLDQGLQFLIQYYNGEERAKGNILERFSAQQFPDLHSELNLSSLELGDSALYFCASSVEAGGNTGELFFGEGSRLTVL.

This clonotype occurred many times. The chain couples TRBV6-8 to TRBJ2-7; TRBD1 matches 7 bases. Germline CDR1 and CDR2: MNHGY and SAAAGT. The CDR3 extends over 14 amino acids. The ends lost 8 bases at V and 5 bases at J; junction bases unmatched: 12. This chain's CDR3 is CASSAARGGNEQYF. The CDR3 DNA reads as TGTGCCAGCTCCGCGGCCAGAGGGGGCAACGAGCAGTACTTC.

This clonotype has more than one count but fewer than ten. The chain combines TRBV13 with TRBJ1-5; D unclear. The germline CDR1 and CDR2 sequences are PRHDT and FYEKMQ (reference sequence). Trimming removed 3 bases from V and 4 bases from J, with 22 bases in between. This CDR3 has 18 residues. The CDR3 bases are TGTGCCAGCAGCTTCCTTAGCTGGCGGAGACCACGAAATCAGCCCCAGCATTTT. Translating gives CASSFLSWRRPRNQPQHF.

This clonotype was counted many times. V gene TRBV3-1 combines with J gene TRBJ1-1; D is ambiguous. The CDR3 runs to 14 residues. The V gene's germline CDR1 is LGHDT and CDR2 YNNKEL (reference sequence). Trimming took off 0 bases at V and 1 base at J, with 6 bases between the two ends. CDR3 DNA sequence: TGTGCCAGCAGCCAAGAACACGGGAACACTGAAGCTTTCTTT. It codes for CASSQEHGNTEAFF.

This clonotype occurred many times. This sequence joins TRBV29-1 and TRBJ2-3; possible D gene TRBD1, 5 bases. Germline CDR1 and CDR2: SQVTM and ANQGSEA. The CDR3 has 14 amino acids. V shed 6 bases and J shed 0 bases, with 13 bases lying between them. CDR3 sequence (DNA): TGCAGCGTGCGAAATCGACAGAGCACAGATACGCAGTATTTT. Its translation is CSVRNRQSTDTQYF.

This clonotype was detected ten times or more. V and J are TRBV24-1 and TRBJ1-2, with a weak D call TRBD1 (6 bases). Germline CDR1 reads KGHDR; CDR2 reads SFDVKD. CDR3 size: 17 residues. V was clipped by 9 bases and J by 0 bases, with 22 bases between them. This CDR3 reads CATGPRGGTRPNYGYTF. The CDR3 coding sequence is TGTGCCACCGGCCCACGGGGGGGGACACGACCTAACTATGGCTACACCTTC.

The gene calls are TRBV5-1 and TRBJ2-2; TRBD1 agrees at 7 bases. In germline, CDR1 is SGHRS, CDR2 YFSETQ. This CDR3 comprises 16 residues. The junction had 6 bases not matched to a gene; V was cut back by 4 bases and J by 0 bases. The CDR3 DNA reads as TGCGCCAGCAGCCCAACAGGGGCGACGAACACCGGGGAGCTGTTTTTT. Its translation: CASSPTGATNTGELFF.

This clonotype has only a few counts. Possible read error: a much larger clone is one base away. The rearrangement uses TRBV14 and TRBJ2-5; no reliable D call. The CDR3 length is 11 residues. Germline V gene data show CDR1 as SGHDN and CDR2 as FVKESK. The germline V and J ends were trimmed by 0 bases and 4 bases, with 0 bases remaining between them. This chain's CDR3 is CASSQEETQYF. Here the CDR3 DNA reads TGTGCCAGCAGCCAAGAAGAGACCCAGTACTTC.

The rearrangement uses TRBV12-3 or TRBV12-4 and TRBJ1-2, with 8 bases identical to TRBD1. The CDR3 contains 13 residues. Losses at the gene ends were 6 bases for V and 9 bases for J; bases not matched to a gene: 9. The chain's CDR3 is CASSLTGTGSYTF. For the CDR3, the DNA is TGTGCCAGCAGCCTTACCGGGACAGGAAGCTACACCTTC.

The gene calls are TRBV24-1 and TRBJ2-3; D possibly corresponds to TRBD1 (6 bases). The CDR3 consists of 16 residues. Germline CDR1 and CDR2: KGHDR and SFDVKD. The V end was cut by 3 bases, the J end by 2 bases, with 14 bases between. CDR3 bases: TGTGCCACCAGTGATCGGCGACAGGTATACACAGATACGCAGTATTTT. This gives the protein CATSDRRQVYTDTQYF.

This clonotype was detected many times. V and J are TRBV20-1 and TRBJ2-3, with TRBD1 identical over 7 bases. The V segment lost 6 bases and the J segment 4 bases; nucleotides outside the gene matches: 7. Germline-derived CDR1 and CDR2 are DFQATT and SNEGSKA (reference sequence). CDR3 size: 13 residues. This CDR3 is CSAKQGWADTQYF. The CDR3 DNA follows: TGCAGTGCAAAACAGGGGTGGGCAGATACGCAGTATTTT.

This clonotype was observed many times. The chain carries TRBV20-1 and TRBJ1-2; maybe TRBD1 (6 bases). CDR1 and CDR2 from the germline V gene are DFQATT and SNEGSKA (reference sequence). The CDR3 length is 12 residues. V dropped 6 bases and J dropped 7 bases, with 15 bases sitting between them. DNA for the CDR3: TGCAGTGCAAGGGAGGGGGTCCGTGGCTACACCTTC. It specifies CSAREGVRGYTF.

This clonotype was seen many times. Written as DNA, the CDR3 is TGCGCCAGCAGCTCCGGGACTAGTCTCTACGAGCAGTACTTC. This sequence encodes CASSSGTSLYEQYF. V usage is TRBV5-1 and J usage is TRBJ2-7, with 8 bases identical to TRBD2. There are 14 residues in the CDR3. From germline, CDR1 is SGHRS and CDR2 YFSETQ. V shed 3 bases and J 3 bases; nucleotides not matched to a gene: 5.

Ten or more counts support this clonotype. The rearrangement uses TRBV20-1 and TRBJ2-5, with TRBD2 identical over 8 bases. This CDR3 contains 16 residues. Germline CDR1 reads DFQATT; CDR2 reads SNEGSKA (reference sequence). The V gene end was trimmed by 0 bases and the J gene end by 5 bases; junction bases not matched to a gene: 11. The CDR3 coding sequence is TGCAGTGCTAGAGATTCCACGGGGGGGGCACGGGAGACCCAGTACTTC. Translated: CSARDSTGGARETQYF.

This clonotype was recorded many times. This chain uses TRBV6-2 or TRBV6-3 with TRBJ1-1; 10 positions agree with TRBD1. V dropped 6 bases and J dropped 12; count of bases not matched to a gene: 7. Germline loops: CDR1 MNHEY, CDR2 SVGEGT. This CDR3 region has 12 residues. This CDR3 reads CASRKGTGETFF. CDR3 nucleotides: TGTGCCAGCAGGAAAGGGACAGGGGAAACTTTCTTT.

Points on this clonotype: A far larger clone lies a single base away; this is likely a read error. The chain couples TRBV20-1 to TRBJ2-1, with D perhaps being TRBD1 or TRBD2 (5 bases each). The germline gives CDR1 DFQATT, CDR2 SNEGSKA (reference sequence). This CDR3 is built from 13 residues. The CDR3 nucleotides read TGCAGCGGCCAGTCCGGGGCTTATTACGAGCAGTTCTTC. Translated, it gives CSGQSGAYYEQFF.